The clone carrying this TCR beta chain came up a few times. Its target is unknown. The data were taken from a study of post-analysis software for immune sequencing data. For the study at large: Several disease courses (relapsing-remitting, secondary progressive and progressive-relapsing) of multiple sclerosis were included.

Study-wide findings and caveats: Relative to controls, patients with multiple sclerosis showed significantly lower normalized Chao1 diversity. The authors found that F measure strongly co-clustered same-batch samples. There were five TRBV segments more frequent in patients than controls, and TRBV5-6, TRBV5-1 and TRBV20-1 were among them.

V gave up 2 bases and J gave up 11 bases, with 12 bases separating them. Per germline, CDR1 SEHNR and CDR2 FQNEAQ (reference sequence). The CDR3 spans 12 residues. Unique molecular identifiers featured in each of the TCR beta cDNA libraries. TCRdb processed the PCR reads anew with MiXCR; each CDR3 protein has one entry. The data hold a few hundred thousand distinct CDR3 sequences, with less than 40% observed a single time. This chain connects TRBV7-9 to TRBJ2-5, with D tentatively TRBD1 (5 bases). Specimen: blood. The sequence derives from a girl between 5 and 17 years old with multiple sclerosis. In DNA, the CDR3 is TGTGCCAGCAGCTTACAGGGTAATGAGCAGTACTTC. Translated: CASSLQGNEQYF.